Listed below are T cell receptor beta chains from one sample, sequenced in a study of T cell responses to AZD1222 COVID-19 vaccine. Some clones are missing from TCRdb's copy, which holds only in-frame ones; the method was immunoSEQ multiplex PCR. The sample lists 140,000 to 150,000 clones, over 80% occurring once. The sample consisted of peripheral blood, taken 28 days after the second AZD1222 dose. The receptors come from an adult who received the AZD1222 COVID-19 vaccine. Both conserved end residues are part of each CDR3. The D gene is left open where the match is weak. Size values are once, few and many counts, or a class for expanded clones, and some rows have none.

d_gene,j_gene,v_gene,abundance,CDR3aa,CDR3nt
.,TRBJ2-2,TRBV11-3,.,CASSFSGTNTGELFF,TGTGCCAGCAGCTTCTCAGGGACGAACACCGGGGAGCTGTTTTTT
TRBD1,TRBJ1-6,TRBV5-1,.,CASSGDRADSPLHF,TGCGCCAGCAGCGGCGACAGGGCTGATTCACCCCTCCACTTT
.,TRBJ1-5,TRBV28,.,CASSFPPWEGMSSSNQPQHF,TGTGCCAGCAGTTTCCCCCCGTGGGAGGGGATGTCAAGTAGCAATCAGCCCCAGCATTTT
.,TRBJ1-1,TRBV30,.,CAWSRGPTYGMNTEAFF,TGTGCCTGGAGTCGGGGGCCGACGTACGGCATGAACACTGAAGCTTTCTTT
TRBD1,TRBJ1-5,TRBV30,.,CAWGTGPEYQPQHF,TGTGCCTGGGGGACAGGCCCTGAGTATCAGCCCCAGCATTTT
TRBD2,TRBJ2-1,TRBV18,.,CASSPEGGSVYNEQFF,TGTGCCAGCTCACCAGAGGGCGGGAGTGTCTACAATGAGCAGTTCTTC
TRBD2,TRBJ2-2,TRBV14,.,CASSRGASGSYTGELFF,TGTGCCAGCAGCCGAGGGGCTAGCGGGAGCTATACCGGGGAGCTGTTTTTT
.,TRBJ1-2,TRBV29-1,.,CSVELLRGARGYTF,TGCAGCGTTGAACTACTCCGGGGCGCCCGGGGCTACACCTTC
.,TRBJ1-1,TRBV6-2/TRBV6-3,many,CASSLTENTEAFF,TGTGCCAGCAGTTTAACAGAGAACACTGAAGCTTTCTTT
TRBD1,TRBJ1-2,TRBV2,once,CASSGGTGWGYGYTF,TGTGCCAGCAGTGGGGGGACAGGGTGGGGATATGGCTACACCTTC
.,TRBJ1-2,TRBV12-5,.,CASGFDRRGYTF,TGTGCTAGTGGCTTTGACAGGAGGGGCTACACCTTC
.,TRBJ1-1,TRBV3-1/TRBV3-2,.,CASSQGTGVANTEAFF,TGTGCCAGCAGCCAAGGGACCGGGGTCGCGAACACTGAAGCTTTCTTT
.,TRBJ1-3,TRBV6-6,.,CASSYSGTGNTIYF,TGTGCCAGCAGTTACTCGGGAACTGGAAACACCATATATTTT
.,TRBJ1-1,TRBV4-2,.,CASSQVGDIEAFF,TGTGCCAGCAGCCAAGTGGGAGATATTGAAGCTTTCTTT
.,TRBJ2-5,TRBV4-2,.,CASSHSGPRHQETQYF,TGTGCCAGCAGCCATTCGGGACCACGACACCAAGAGACCCAGTACTTC
.,TRBJ2-5,TRBV2,.,CASSSNLLAEETQYF,TGTGCCAGCAGTAGCAACCTCCTTGCCGAAGAGACCCAGTACTTC
.,TRBJ2-1,TRBV7-9,.,CASSHWTANNEQFF,TGTGCCAGCAGCCATTGGACAGCGAACAATGAGCAGTTCTTC
.,TRBJ1-1,TRBV27,.,CASSLPGADTEAFF,TGTGCCAGCAGTTTACCGGGAGCGGACACTGAAGCTTTCTTT